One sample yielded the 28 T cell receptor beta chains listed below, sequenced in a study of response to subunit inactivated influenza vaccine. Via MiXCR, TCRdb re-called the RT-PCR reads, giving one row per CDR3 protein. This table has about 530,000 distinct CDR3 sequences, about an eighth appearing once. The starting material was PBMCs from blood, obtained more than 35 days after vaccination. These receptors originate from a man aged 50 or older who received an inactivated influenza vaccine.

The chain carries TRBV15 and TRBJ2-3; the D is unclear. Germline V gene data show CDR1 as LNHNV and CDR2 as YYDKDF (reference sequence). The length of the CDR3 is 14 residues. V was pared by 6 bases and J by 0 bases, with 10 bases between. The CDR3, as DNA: TGTGCCACCAGTGTAACACGAAGCACAGATACGCAGTATTTT. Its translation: CATSVTRSTDTQYF.

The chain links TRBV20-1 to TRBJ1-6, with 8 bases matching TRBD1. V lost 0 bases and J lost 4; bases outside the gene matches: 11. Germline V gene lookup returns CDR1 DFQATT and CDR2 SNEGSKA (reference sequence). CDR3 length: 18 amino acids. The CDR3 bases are TGCAGTGCTAGAGACCCTAGGACAGGGACGAGGTATAATTCACCCCTCCACTTT. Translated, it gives CSARDPRTGTRYNSPLHF.

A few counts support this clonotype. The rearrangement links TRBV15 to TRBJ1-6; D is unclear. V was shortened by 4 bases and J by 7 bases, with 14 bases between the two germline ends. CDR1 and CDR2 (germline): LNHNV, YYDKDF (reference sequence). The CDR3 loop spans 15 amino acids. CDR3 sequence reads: CATSNRAALNSPLHF. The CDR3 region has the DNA TGTGCCACCAGCAATCGGGCCGCGTTAAATTCACCCCTCCACTTT.

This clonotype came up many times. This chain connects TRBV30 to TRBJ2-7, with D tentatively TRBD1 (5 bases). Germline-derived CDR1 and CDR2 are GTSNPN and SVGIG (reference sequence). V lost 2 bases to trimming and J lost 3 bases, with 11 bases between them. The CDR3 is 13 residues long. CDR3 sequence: CAWSLTGVYEQYF. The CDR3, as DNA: TGTGCCTGGAGTCTTACAGGAGTCTACGAGCAGTACTTC.

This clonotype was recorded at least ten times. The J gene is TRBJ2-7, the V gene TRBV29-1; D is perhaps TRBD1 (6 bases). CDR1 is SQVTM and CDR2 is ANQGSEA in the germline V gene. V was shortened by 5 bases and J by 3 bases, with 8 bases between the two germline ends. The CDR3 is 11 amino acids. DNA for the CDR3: TGCAGCGTTTACAGGGACTACGAGCAGTACTTC. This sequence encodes CSVYRDYEQYF.

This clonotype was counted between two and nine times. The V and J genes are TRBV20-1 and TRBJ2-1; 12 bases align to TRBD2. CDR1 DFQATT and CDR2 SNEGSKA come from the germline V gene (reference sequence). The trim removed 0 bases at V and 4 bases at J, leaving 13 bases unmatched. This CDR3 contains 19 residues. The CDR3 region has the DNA TGCAGTGCTAGAGATCCCGGGACTAGCGGGCCTAATAATTACAATGAGCAGTTCTTC. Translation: CSARDPGTSGPNNYNEQFF.

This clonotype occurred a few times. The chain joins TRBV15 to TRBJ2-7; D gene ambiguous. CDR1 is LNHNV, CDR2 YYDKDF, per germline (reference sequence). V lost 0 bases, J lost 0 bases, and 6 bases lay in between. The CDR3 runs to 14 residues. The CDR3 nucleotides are TGTGCCACCAGCAGAGACTGGAGCTCCTACGAGCAGTACTTC. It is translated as CATSRDWSSYEQYF.

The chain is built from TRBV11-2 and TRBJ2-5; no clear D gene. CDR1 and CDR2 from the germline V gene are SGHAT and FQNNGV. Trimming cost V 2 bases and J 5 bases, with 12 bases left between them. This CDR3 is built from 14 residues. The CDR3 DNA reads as TGTGCCAGCAGCTTAATTAAAGGGTGGGAGACCCAGTACTTC. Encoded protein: CASSLIKGWETQYF. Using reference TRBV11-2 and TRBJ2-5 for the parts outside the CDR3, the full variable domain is EAGVAQSPRYKIIEKRQSVAFWCNPISGHATLYWYQQILGQGPKLLIQFQNNGVVDDSQLPKDRFSAERLKGVDSTLKIQPAKLEDSAVYLCASSLIKGWETQYFGPGTRLLVL.

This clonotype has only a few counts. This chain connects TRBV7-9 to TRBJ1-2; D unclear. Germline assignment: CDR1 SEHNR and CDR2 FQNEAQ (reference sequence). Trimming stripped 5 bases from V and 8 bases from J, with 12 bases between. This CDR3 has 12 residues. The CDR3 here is CASSPSYWGYTF. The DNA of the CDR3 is TGTGCCAGCAGCCCATCGTATTGGGGCTACACCTTC.

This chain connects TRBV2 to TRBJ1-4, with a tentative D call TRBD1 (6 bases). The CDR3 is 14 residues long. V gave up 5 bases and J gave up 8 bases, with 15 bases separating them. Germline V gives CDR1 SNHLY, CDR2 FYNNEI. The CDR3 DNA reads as TGTGCCAGCAGTCGTCAGGGGTTGGTGGAAAAACTGTTTTTT. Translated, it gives CASSRQGLVEKLFF. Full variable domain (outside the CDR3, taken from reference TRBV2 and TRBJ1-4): EPEVTQTPSHQVTQMGQEVILRCVPISNHLYFYWYRQILGQKVEFLVSFYNNEISEKSEIFDDQFSVERPDGSNFTLKIRSTKLEDSAMYFCASSRQGLVEKLFFGSGTQLSVL.

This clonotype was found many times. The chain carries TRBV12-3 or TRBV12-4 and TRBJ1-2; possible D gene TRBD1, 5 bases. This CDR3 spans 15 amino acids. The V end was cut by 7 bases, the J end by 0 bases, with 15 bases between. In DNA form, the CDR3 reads TGTGCCAGCACAAAGGAGGCAGGGCCTAACTATGGCTACACCTTC. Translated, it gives CASTKEAGPNYGYTF.

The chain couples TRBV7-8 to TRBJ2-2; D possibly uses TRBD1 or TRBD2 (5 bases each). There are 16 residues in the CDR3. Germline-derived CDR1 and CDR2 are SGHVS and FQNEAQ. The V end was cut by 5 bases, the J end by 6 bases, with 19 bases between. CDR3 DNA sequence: TGTGCCAGCAGCCAGGGATACAGGAGGAGCGCCGGGGAGCTGTTTTTT. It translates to CASSQGYRRSAGELFF.

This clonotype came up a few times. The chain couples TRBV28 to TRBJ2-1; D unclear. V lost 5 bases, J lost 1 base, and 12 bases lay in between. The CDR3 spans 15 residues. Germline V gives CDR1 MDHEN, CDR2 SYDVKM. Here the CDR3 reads CASSPLFMSYNEQFF. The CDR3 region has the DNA TGTGCCAGCAGTCCCCTTTTTATGTCCTACAATGAGCAGTTCTTC.

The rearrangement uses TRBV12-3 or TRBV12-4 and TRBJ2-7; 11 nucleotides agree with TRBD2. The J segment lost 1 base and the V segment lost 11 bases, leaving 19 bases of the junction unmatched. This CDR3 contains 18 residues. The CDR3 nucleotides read TGTGCCCGCTGTTTAGCGTCCCCTACTAGCGGGGGTTCCTACGAGCAGTACTTC. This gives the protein CARCLASPTSGGSYEQYF.

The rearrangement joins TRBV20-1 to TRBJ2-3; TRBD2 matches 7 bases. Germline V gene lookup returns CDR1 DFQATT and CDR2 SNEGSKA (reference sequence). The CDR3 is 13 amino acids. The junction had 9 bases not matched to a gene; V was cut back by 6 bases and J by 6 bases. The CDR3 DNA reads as TGCAGTGCCCTACTAGCGACGGGTGATACGCAGTATTTT. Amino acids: CSALLATGDTQYF.

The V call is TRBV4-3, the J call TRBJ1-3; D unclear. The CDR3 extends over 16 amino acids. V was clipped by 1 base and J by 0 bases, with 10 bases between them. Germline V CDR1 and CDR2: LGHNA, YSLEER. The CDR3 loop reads CASSQAVLSSGNTIYF. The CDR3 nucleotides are TGCGCCAGCAGCCAAGCCGTCTTGAGCTCTGGAAACACCATATATTTT.

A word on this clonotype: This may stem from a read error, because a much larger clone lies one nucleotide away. The CDR3 bases are TGCGTCAGCAGCATGAACACGGACACCGGGGAGCTGTTTTTT. Protein product: CVSSMNTDTGELFF. This chain uses TRBV5-1 with TRBJ2-2; D is unclear. Per the germline V gene, CDR1 is SGHRS and CDR2 is YFSETQ. The CDR3 consists of 14 residues.

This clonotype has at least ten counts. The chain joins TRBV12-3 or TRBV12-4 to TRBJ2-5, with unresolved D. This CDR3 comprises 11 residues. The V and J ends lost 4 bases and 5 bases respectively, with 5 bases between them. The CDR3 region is CASSSWETQYF. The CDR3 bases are TGTGCCAGCAGTTCCTGGGAGACCCAGTACTTC.

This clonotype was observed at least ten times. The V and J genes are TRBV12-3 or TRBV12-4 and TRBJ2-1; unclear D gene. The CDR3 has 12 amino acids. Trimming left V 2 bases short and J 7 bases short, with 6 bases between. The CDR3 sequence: CASSLMGNEQFF. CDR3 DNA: TGTGCCAGCAGTTTAATGGGGAATGAGCAGTTCTTC.

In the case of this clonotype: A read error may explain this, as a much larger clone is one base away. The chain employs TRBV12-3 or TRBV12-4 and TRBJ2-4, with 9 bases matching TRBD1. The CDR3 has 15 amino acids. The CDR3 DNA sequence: TGTGCCAGCAGTCTCGACAGGGGGGCCAAAAACATTCATTACTTC. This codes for CASSLDRGAKNIHYF.

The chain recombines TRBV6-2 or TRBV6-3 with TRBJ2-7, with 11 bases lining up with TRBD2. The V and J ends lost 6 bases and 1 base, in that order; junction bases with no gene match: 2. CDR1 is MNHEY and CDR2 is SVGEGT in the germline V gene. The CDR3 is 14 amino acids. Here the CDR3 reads CASSTSGSSYEQYF. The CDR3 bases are TGTGCCAGCAGCACTAGCGGGAGTTCCTACGAGCAGTACTTC.

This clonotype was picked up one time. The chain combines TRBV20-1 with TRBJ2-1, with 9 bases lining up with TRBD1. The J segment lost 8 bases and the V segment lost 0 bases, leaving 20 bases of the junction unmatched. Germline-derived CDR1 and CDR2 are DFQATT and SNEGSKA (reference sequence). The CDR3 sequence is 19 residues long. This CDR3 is CSARDSGTGMYLARDEQFF. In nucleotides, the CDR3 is TGCAGTGCTAGAGATTCGGGGACAGGGATGTATCTGGCGAGGGATGAGCAGTTCTTC.

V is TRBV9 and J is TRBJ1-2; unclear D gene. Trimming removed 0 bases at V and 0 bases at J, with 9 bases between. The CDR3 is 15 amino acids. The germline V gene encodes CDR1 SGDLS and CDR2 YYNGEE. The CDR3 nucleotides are TGTGCCAGCAGCGTAGACGGGGTCGCTAACTATGGCTACACCTTC. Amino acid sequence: CASSVDGVANYGYTF.

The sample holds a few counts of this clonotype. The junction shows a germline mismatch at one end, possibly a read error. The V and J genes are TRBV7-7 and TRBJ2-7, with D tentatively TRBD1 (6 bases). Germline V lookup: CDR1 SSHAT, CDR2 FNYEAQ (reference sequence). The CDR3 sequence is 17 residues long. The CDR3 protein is CASSFPPGTRTTYEQYF. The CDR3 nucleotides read TGTGCTAGCAGCTTCCCTCCTGGGACAAGGACGACCTACGAGCAGTACTTC.

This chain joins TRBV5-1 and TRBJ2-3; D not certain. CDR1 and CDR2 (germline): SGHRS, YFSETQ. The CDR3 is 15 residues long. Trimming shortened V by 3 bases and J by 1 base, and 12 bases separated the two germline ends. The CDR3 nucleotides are TGCGCCAGCAGCTCGCAAGCCTCTGGCACAGATACGCAGTATTTT. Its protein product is CASSSQASGTDTQYF.

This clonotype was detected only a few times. CDR3 bases: TGTGCCAGCAGTTTATTCTATTCAGATCAGCCCCAGCATTTT. This translates into CASSLFYSDQPQHF. The rearrangement joins TRBV28 to TRBJ1-5; D call uncertain. This CDR3 region has 14 residues. The V gene lost 1 base and the J gene lost 5 bases, with 9 bases spanning the gap. Germline CDR1 MDHEN, CDR2 SYDVKM. Full variable domain (missing parts from reference TRBV28 and TRBJ1-5): DVKVTQSSRYLVKRTGEKVFLECVQDMDHENMFWYRQDPGLGLRLIYFSYDVKMKEKGDIPEGYSVSREKKERFSLILESASTNQTSMYLCASSLFYSDQPQHFGDGTRLSIL.

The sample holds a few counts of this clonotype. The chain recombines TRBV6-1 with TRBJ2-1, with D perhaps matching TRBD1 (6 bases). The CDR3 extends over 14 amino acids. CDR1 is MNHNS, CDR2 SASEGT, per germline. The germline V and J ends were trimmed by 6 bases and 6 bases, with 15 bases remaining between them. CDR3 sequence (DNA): TGTGCCAGCAGGGGGGCCGGGCAGGGCAATGAGCAGTTCTTC. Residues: CASRGAGQGNEQFF.

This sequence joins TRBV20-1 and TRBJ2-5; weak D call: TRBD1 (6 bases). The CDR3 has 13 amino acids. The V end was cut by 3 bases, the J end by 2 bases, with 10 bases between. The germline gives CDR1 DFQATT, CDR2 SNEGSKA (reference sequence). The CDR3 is CSASPQGQETQYF. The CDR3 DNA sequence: TGCAGTGCTAGCCCACAGGGTCAAGAGACCCAGTACTTC.